The clone carrying this T cell receptor beta chain showed up just once. Its antigen is still unknown. The protocol was immunoSEQ multiplex PCR, while the TCRdb copy is restricted to in-frame clones and leaves out a portion. Of some 1.5 million clones listed, around 95% were seen once; the top ten hold 0.95% to 1.5%. The data belong to a study of shared clonotypes between healthy human individuals. Study-wide background: Donors had three CD4 naive, three CD4 memory, two CD8 naive and one CD8 memory plate apiece.

Donors comprised only Caucasian adults living in Nashville, Tennessee. This CDR3 has 15 residues. V was shortened by 4 bases and J by 2 bases, with 11 bases between the two germline ends. Germline CDR1 MGHRA, CDR2 YSYEKL. Study-level points and caveats: Around 5.3% of naive CD4 clonotypes were shared across a few donors. Only blood samples were collected, and tissue repertoires likely differ.

The chain couples TRBV4-1 to TRBJ2-2; D not certain. The sequence came from a man in his thirties or forties in good health. The sequenced sample consisted of naive CD4+ T cells sorted from blood. The sample's subset: CD45RA+ positively selected. The CDR3 is CASSPTRANTGELFF. As DNA, the CDR3 is TGCGCCAGCAGCCCCACCAGAGCCAACACCGGGGAGCTGTTTTTT.